This T cell receptor (beta chain) originates from a study of T cell repertoires in cytomegalovirus infection. Across the study: Well-studied HLA-B-restricted CMV epitopes were used in the study alongside recently identified HLA-C-restricted ones. Indications of both CMV infection and matching HLA type were provided by public TCR beta signatures.

Worth noting for this clonotype: The antigen is unknown.

TCRdb used MiXCR to reprocess the reads, holding one entry per CDR3 protein. The data contain some 220,000 distinct CDR3 sequences, about 40% of them singletons. Study-wide results and caveats: Totalled public TCR beta family frequency picked out people who carried CMV plus the relevant HLA. HLA-C-restricted TCR beta clonotypes specific for CMV led the ex vivo response.

The material was CD8+ T cells from cultured PBMCs, obtained from culture after CMV antigen stimulation. This receptor was obtained from a human donor in good health (CMV status not recorded). Some clones in this sample may be carry-over from other donors' samples.

The CDR3 spells CAISARQGVRSGELFF. CDR3 sequence (DNA): TGTGCCATCAGTGCTCGACAGGGGGTACGATCCGGGGAGCTGTTTTTT. The chain has TRBV10-3 and TRBJ2-2; 9 bases line up with TRBD1. Germline V lookup: CDR1 ENHRY, CDR2 SYGVKD. The CDR3 covers 16 residues. The J segment lost 6 bases and the V segment lost 4 bases, leaving 9 bases of the junction unmatched.